This T cell receptor beta chain came from a study of OX40 agonist ivuxolimab in advanced cancers. The V gene lost 3 bases and the J gene lost 3 bases, with 6 bases spanning the gap. The CDR3 loop spans 11 amino acids. CDR1 and CDR2 from the germline V gene are DFQATT and SNEGSKA (reference sequence). Assay: immunoSEQ multiplex PCR; the TCRdb copy retains only in-frame clones and omits some. The sample yields tens of thousands of clones, around nine tenths seen once. The input for sequencing was CD4+ or CD8+ T cells sorted from blood, taken in a trial of the OX40 agonist ivuxolimab. The chain employs TRBV20-1 and TRBJ2-7; D perhaps matches TRBD2 (6 bases). The receptor's source is an adult with an advanced solid tumor such as melanoma, head and neck, liver or kidney cancer. The DNA for the CDR3 is TGCAGTGCTAGGGGACTCTACGAGCAGTACTTC. As protein: CSARGLYEQYF.